A selection of T cell receptor beta chains follows, all from one sample in a study of T cell repertoires in cytomegalovirus infection. TCRdb redid the calling of the reads with MiXCR, one entry per CDR3 protein. The sample carries over 150,000 distinct CDR3 sequences, about 17% recorded once. Sequences were obtained from CD8+ T cells from PBMCs. All receptors come from a human donor in good health (CMV status not recorded). Some clones in this sample may be carry-over from other donors' samples. The CDR3 runs from the conserved cysteine through the conserved F or W. The D gene is left open where the match is weak. Not every row has a clone size; where given, it reads once, few, many or a size class.

clone_size: -; v_call: TRBV28; j_call: TRBJ2-7; d_call: -; cdr3_aa: CASSGAGRRNEQYF; cdr3_nt: TGTGCCAGCAGTGGGGCAGGACGACGGAACGAGCAGTACTTC
clone_size: -; v_call: TRBV6-5; j_call: TRBJ1-2; d_call: -; cdr3_aa: CASSFDALGRGIEGYGYTF; cdr3_nt: TGTGCCAGCAGTTTCGACGCGTTGGGCAGGGGAATTGAAGGCTATGGCTACACCTTC
clone_size: -; v_call: TRBV27; j_call: TRBJ2-7; d_call: TRBD1; cdr3_aa: CASSLTGDRGYEQYF; cdr3_nt: TGTGCCAGCAGTCTCACCGGGGACAGGGGTTACGAGCAGTACTTC
clone_size: -; v_call: TRBV12-3/TRBV12-4; j_call: TRBJ1-1; d_call: -; cdr3_aa: CASSDDTEAFF; cdr3_nt: TGTGCCAGCAGTGATGACACTGAAGCTTTCTTT
clone_size: -; v_call: TRBV4-1; j_call: TRBJ1-1; d_call: TRBD1; cdr3_aa: CASSQIGTGEGTEAFF; cdr3_nt: TGCGCCAGCAGCCAAATAGGTACAGGGGAAGGCACTGAAGCTTTCTTT
clone_size: -; v_call: TRBV7-2; j_call: TRBJ2-7; d_call: -; cdr3_aa: CASTRSYEQYF; cdr3_nt: TGTGCCAGCACCCGTTCCTACGAGCAGTACTTC
clone_size: -; v_call: TRBV6-2/TRBV6-3; j_call: TRBJ1-5; d_call: -; cdr3_aa: CASTPQDRESNQPQHF; cdr3_nt: TGTGCCAGCACCCCCCAGGATAGAGAGAGCAATCAGCCCCAGCATTTT
clone_size: few; v_call: TRBV7-2; j_call: TRBJ1-1; d_call: TRBD1; cdr3_aa: CASSLGQSGSEAFF; cdr3_nt: TGTGCCAGCTCGTTGGGACAGTCAGGGAGTGAAGCTTTCTTT
clone_size: -; v_call: TRBV6-2/TRBV6-3; j_call: TRBJ2-2; d_call: TRBD1; cdr3_aa: CASRVTGGLNTGELFF; cdr3_nt: TGTGCCAGCAGGGTTACAGGGGGCCTGAACACCGGGGAGCTGTTTTTT
clone_size: few; v_call: TRBV28; j_call: TRBJ2-1; d_call: TRBD1; cdr3_aa: CASTRQGADYNEQFF; cdr3_nt: TGTGCCAGCACTCGTCAGGGGGCTGACTACAATGAGCAGTTCTTC
clone_size: few; v_call: TRBV7-6; j_call: TRBJ2-1; d_call: TRBD2; cdr3_aa: CASSVLSGEKFF; cdr3_nt: TGTGCCAGCAGCGTCCTTAGCGGGGAAAAGTTCTTC
clone_size: -; v_call: TRBV15; j_call: TRBJ1-5; d_call: -; cdr3_aa: CATSSERGVWQPQHF; cdr3_nt: TGTGCCACCAGCAGCGAGAGGGGGGTGTGGCAGCCCCAGCATTTT
clone_size: -; v_call: TRBV7-2; j_call: TRBJ2-7; d_call: -; cdr3_aa: CASGWFDRPGYEQYF; cdr3_nt: TGTGCCAGCGGTTGGTTTGATCGCCCGGGATACGAGCAGTACTTC
clone_size: many; v_call: TRBV2; j_call: TRBJ2-7; d_call: TRBD1; cdr3_aa: CASSGIWTGNTYEQYF; cdr3_nt: TGTGCCAGCAGCGGTATCTGGACAGGGAATACCTACGAGCAGTACTTC
clone_size: -; v_call: TRBV20-1; j_call: TRBJ2-7; d_call: -; cdr3_aa: CSARAWVGEQYF; cdr3_nt: TGCAGTGCTAGAGCCTGGGTGGGGGAGCAGTACTTC
clone_size: -; v_call: TRBV6-5; j_call: TRBJ2-7; d_call: TRBD1; cdr3_aa: CASASGTGTVGEQYF; cdr3_nt: TGTGCCAGCGCCTCCGGGACAGGGACTGTCGGCGAGCAGTACTTC
clone_size: -; v_call: TRBV6-6; j_call: TRBJ1-4; d_call: -; cdr3_aa: CASSYLGADEKLFF; cdr3_nt: TGTGCCAGCAGTTACCTAGGGGCCGATGAAAAACTGTTTTTT
clone_size: few; v_call: TRBV9; j_call: TRBJ2-7; d_call: -; cdr3_aa: CASSVDPGPTYEQYF; cdr3_nt: TGTGCCAGCAGCGTAGATCCAGGGCCCACCTACGAGCAGTACTTC
clone_size: -; v_call: TRBV7-9; j_call: TRBJ1-2; d_call: TRBD1; cdr3_aa: CASSEDLTGALLYGYTF; cdr3_nt: TGTGCCAGCAGCGAGGACTTGACAGGGGCGCTACTCTATGGCTACACCTTC
clone_size: few; v_call: TRBV6-5; j_call: TRBJ1-1; d_call: -; cdr3_aa: CASSSRGVYTEAFF; cdr3_nt: TGTGCCAGCAGTTCCAGGGGAGTGTACACTGAAGCTTTCTTT
clone_size: -; v_call: TRBV5-6; j_call: TRBJ2-2; d_call: -; cdr3_aa: CASLERNTGELFF; cdr3_nt: TGTGCCAGCCTGGAGAGGAACACCGGGGAGCTGTTTTTT
clone_size: -; v_call: TRBV7-9; j_call: TRBJ1-2; d_call: -; cdr3_aa: CASSSPGSGGGNGYTF; cdr3_nt: TGTGCCAGCAGCAGCCCCGGGTCTGGGGGCGGGAATGGCTACACCTTC
clone_size: -; v_call: TRBV30; j_call: TRBJ1-6; d_call: -; cdr3_aa: CAWSVLQGGSPLHF; cdr3_nt: TGTGCCTGGAGTGTACTCCAGGGCGGTTCACCCCTCCACTTT
clone_size: -; v_call: TRBV29-1; j_call: TRBJ1-1; d_call: -; cdr3_aa: CRGGRSNTEAFF; cdr3_nt: TGCAGGGGAGGCAGGTCGAACACTGAAGCTTTCTTT
clone_size: -; v_call: TRBV7-9; j_call: TRBJ1-2; d_call: -; cdr3_aa: CASSLERDYGYTF; cdr3_nt: TGTGCCAGCAGCTTAGAGCGAGACTATGGCTACACCTTC
clone_size: -; v_call: TRBV7-9; j_call: TRBJ1-4; d_call: -; cdr3_aa: CASSPDGEKLFF; cdr3_nt: TGTGCCAGCAGTCCGGACGGAGAAAAACTGTTTTTT
clone_size: few; v_call: TRBV15; j_call: TRBJ1-6; d_call: TRBD1; cdr3_aa: CATSQGGGSPLHF; cdr3_nt: TGTGCCACCAGCCAGGGGGGGGGGTCACCCCTCCACTTT
clone_size: -; v_call: TRBV24-1; j_call: TRBJ2-1; d_call: TRBD1; cdr3_aa: CATSDTSRTGTPYNEQFF; cdr3_nt: TGTGCCACCAGTGATACATCCAGGACAGGGACCCCCTACAATGAGCAGTTCTTC
clone_size: many; v_call: TRBV7-8; j_call: TRBJ2-1; d_call: -; cdr3_aa: CASSLGGRAYNEQFF; cdr3_nt: TGTGCCAGCAGCTTGGGGGGAAGGGCCTACAATGAGCAGTTCTTC
clone_size: few; v_call: TRBV7-9; j_call: TRBJ2-2; d_call: -; cdr3_aa: CASSTGLGRGELFF; cdr3_nt: TGTGCCAGCAGCACAGGGCTCGGCAGAGGGGAGCTGTTTTTT
clone_size: few; v_call: TRBV6-5; j_call: TRBJ1-2; d_call: TRBD1; cdr3_aa: CASSLDRAWGYTF; cdr3_nt: TGTGCCAGCAGTTTGGACAGGGCGTGGGGCTACACCTTC
clone_size: -; v_call: TRBV15; j_call: TRBJ2-2; d_call: TRBD2; cdr3_aa: CATSSVTGGPDTGELFF; cdr3_nt: TGTGCCACCAGCAGTGTTACGGGGGGGCCGGACACCGGGGAGCTGTTTTTT
clone_size: -; v_call: TRBV12-3/TRBV12-4; j_call: TRBJ2-7; d_call: -; cdr3_aa: CASSSTLEQYF; cdr3_nt: TGTGCCAGCAGCTCAACCCTGGAGCAGTACTTC
clone_size: -; v_call: TRBV5-5; j_call: TRBJ1-1; d_call: TRBD1; cdr3_aa: CASSLAGAGGPRGTEAFF; cdr3_nt: TGTGCCAGCAGCTTGGCCGGCGCAGGGGGTCCCCGTGGAACTGAAGCTTTCTTT
clone_size: many; v_call: TRBV7-2; j_call: TRBJ2-1; d_call: -; cdr3_aa: CASSLDGLQPYNEQFF; cdr3_nt: TGTGCCAGCAGCTTAGACGGCCTCCAGCCCTACAATGAGCAGTTCTTC
clone_size: -; v_call: TRBV6-2/TRBV6-3; j_call: TRBJ1-1; d_call: -; cdr3_aa: CASSRVREAFF; cdr3_nt: TGTGCCAGCAGTAGGGTCCGTGAAGCTTTCTTT
clone_size: few; v_call: TRBV28; j_call: TRBJ1-5; d_call: -; cdr3_aa: CASSLLNPRSDQPQHF; cdr3_nt: TGTGCCAGCAGCCTTCTCAACCCAAGGAGCGATCAGCCCCAGCATTTT
clone_size: -; v_call: TRBV28; j_call: TRBJ1-5; d_call: -; cdr3_aa: CASSDQPQHF; cdr3_nt: TGTGCCAGCAGTGATCAGCCCCAGCATTTT
clone_size: -; v_call: TRBV9; j_call: TRBJ1-3; d_call: -; cdr3_aa: CASSALGNTIYF; cdr3_nt: TGTGCCAGCAGCGCCCTGGGAAACACCATATATTTT
clone_size: few; v_call: TRBV11-2; j_call: TRBJ2-1; d_call: TRBD1; cdr3_aa: CASSRSGTEDEQFF; cdr3_nt: TGTGCCAGCAGCCGCTCAGGGACAGAAGATGAGCAGTTCTTC
clone_size: -; v_call: TRBV12-3/TRBV12-4; j_call: TRBJ1-2; d_call: -; cdr3_aa: CASSSLTGYGGYTF; cdr3_nt: TGTGCCAGCAGTTCATTGACAGGATACGGCGGCTACACCTTC
clone_size: few; v_call: TRBV19; j_call: TRBJ1-6; d_call: TRBD1; cdr3_aa: CATRDRDYNSPLHF; cdr3_nt: TGTGCCACTCGGGACAGGGACTATAATTCACCCCTCCACTTT
clone_size: few; v_call: TRBV4-3; j_call: TRBJ2-1; d_call: TRBD1; cdr3_aa: CASSQVGTGHNEQFF; cdr3_nt: TGCGCCAGCAGCCAGGTGGGGACAGGCCACAATGAGCAGTTCTTC
clone_size: few; v_call: TRBV4-2; j_call: TRBJ1-1; d_call: -; cdr3_aa: CASSRGSSDLNTEAFF; cdr3_nt: TGTGCCAGCAGCCGGGGATCTTCAGACCTTAACACTGAAGCTTTCTTT
clone_size: -; v_call: TRBV4-3; j_call: TRBJ2-2; d_call: -; cdr3_aa: CASSQDHGNTGELFF; cdr3_nt: TGCGCCAGCAGCCAAGATCATGGTAACACCGGGGAGCTGTTTTTT
clone_size: -; v_call: TRBV12-3/TRBV12-4; j_call: TRBJ1-1; d_call: -; cdr3_aa: CASRGVNMNTEAFF; cdr3_nt: TGTGCCAGCAGGGGGGTCAACATGAACACTGAAGCTTTCTTT
clone_size: few; v_call: TRBV7-2; j_call: TRBJ1-1; d_call: -; cdr3_aa: CASSLFEGVTEAFF; cdr3_nt: TGTGCCAGCAGCTTATTTGAAGGAGTCACTGAAGCTTTCTTT
clone_size: -; v_call: TRBV4-1; j_call: TRBJ2-3; d_call: TRBD2; cdr3_aa: CASSQSTSAPGDTQYF; cdr3_nt: TGCGCCAGCAGCCAGAGCACTAGCGCCCCGGGGGATACGCAGTATTTT
clone_size: once; v_call: TRBV28; j_call: TRBJ1-5; d_call: TRBD1; cdr3_aa: CASSSPDRVRQPQHF; cdr3_nt: TGTGCCAGCAGTTCCCCGGACAGGGTCAGGCAGCCCCAGCATTTT